These 21 T cell receptor beta chains share one sample of origin, sequenced in a study of PD-L1 blockade in urothelial cancer (dated by TCRdb to 2016 to 2017). The library was made by the immunoSEQ multiplex PCR assay. TCRdb limited this immuneACCESS table to in-frame rearrangements with V and J called. A share of clones is missing; checked studies link under half to unresolved V genes, and the rest is unexplained. This sample gives some 43,000 clones in total; around 82% of them show up just once. The ten largest account for 15% to 20% of the sample. The time point label for this specimen denotes: pretreatment peripheral blood. The sample was PBMCs, taken around atezolizumab (anti-PD-L1) treatment. These receptors all stem from a man in his sixties with urothelial cancer.

The chain joins TRBV18 to TRBJ1-1, with D uncertain. Per germline, CDR1 KGHSH and CDR2 LQKENI. V gave up 4 bases and J gave up 6 bases, with 9 bases separating them. The CDR3 has 12 amino acids. The DNA of the CDR3 is TGTGCCAGCTCACTTACCGCGGCTGAAGCTTTCTTT. Translating it yields CASSLTAAEAFF.

This chain links TRBV7-8 with TRBJ1-4, with D maybe TRBD1 (5 bases). V gave up 1 base and J gave up 5 bases, with 8 bases separating them. The CDR3 covers 14 residues. Per germline, CDR1 SGHVS and CDR2 FQNEAQ. Here the CDR3 DNA reads TGTGCCAGCAGCTTAGTTAGGGGAAATGAAAAACTGTTTTTT. Translating it yields CASSLVRGNEKLFF. Full variable domain (remainder filled in from reference TRBV7-8 and TRBJ1-4): GAGVSQSPRYKVAKRGQDVALRCDPISGHVSLFWYQQALGQGPEFLTYFQNEAQLDKSGLPSDRFFAERPEGSVSTLKIQRTQQEDSAVYLCASSLVRGNEKLFFGSGTQLSVL.

The genes are TRBV19 and TRBJ1-1; no firm D call. Trimming took off 4 bases at V and 1 base at J, with 7 bases between the two ends. The germline V gene has CDR1 LNHDA and CDR2 SQIVND (reference sequence). This CDR3 region has 13 residues. The CDR3 bases are TGTGCCAGTAGTAGCTACAGGAACACTGAAGCTTTCTTT. Encoded protein: CASSSYRNTEAFF.

The chain combines TRBV6-5 with TRBJ1-1, with TRBD1 as a possible D gene (6 bases). CDR3 length: 14 residues. Trimming removed 6 bases from V and 6 bases from J, with 17 bases in between. CDR1 and CDR2 from the germline V gene are MNHEY and SVGAGI. CDR3 nucleotides: TGTGCCAGCAGAGCCCCGGGGGGCGGCGCTGAAGCTTTCTTT. Translated: CASRAPGGGAEAFF.

This chain uses TRBV18 with TRBJ1-5; 7 bases are a match to TRBD1. The trim removed 4 bases at V and 4 bases at J, leaving 13 bases unmatched. Germline loops: CDR1 KGHSH, CDR2 LQKENI. The CDR3 loop spans 17 amino acids. The CDR3 bases are TGTGCCAGCTCACTCAACCCACAGGGGCCCACTAATCAGCCCCAGCATTTT. This translates into CASSLNPQGPTNQPQHF.

The chain has TRBV7-2 and TRBJ2-3; TRBD2 matches at 8 bases. V lost 1 base and J lost 5; bases outside the gene matches: 5. This CDR3 has 15 residues. In germline, CDR1 is SGHTA, CDR2 FQGNSA. The CDR3 reads CASSLDGGAVDTQYF. CDR3 bases: TGTGCCAGCAGCTTAGACGGGGGGGCCGTAGATACGCAGTATTTT.

The chain joins TRBV6-5 to TRBJ2-1; tentative D call: TRBD2 (6 bases). Germline CDR1 and CDR2: MNHEY and SVGAGI. The CDR3 sequence is 11 residues long. The V and J ends lost 5 bases and 14 bases respectively, with 13 bases between them. CDR3 DNA sequence: TGTGCCAGCAGTGCAGGGAGGATTGAGTTCTTC. Amino acids: CASSAGRIEFF.

The chain joins TRBV28 to TRBJ2-7; D might be TRBD2 (6 bases). CDR3 length: 15 amino acids. The V end was cut by 6 bases, the J end by 4 bases, with 19 bases between. Germline CDR1 is MDHEN and CDR2 is SYDVKM. The CDR3 protein is CASSQVRGFEYEQYF. The DNA for the CDR3 is TGTGCCAGCAGCCAGGTCCGGGGGTTTGAGTACGAGCAGTACTTC.

The genes are TRBV14 and TRBJ2-2, with 9 bases that match TRBD2. Germline V gene lookup returns CDR1 SGHDN and CDR2 FVKESK. V shed 3 bases and J 4 bases; nucleotides not matched to a gene: 3. This CDR3 is 15 amino acids long. The CDR3 bases are TGTGCCAGCAGCCAGGCGGGGGGGCCCACCGGGGAGCTGTTTTTT. Its translation is CASSQAGGPTGELFF.

This clone was recorded only once. The chain couples TRBV27 to TRBJ2-7; 8 nucleotides agree with TRBD1. This CDR3 spans 14 amino acids. Germline lookup yields CDR1 MNHEY and CDR2 SMNVEV (reference sequence). V trimming: 6 bases; J trimming: 6 bases; junction bases outside the gene matches: 10. The CDR3, as DNA: TGTGCCAGCAGCCACTTGACAGGGGAGGCCGAGCAGTACTTC. Translated: CASSHLTGEAEQYF.

V and J are TRBV2 and TRBJ2-2; 10 positions match TRBD1. Germline lookup yields CDR1 SNHLY and CDR2 FYNNEI. Losses at the gene ends were 7 bases for V and 1 base for J; bases not matched to a gene: 3. CDR3 length: 15 residues. As DNA, the CDR3 is TGTGCCAGCACCGGACAGGGGGGGAACACCGGGGAGCTGTTTTTT. This gives the protein CASTGQGGNTGELFF.

This chain joins TRBV5-6 and TRBJ1-1, with D hard to call. Between the trimmed V and J ends, which lost 2 bases and 5 bases, there was a span of 10 bases. CDR1 SGHDT and CDR2 YYEEEE come from the germline V gene. The CDR3 spans 13 residues. CDR3: CASSFRSGTEAFF. The CDR3 DNA reads as TGTGCCAGCAGCTTCCGAAGCGGGACTGAAGCTTTCTTT.

The CDR3: CASSFRAGQGVYGYTF. CDR3 DNA: TGTGCCAGCAGTTTCAGGGCGGGACAGGGTGTATATGGCTACACCTTC. J is TRBJ1-2 and V is TRBV27; 9 positions match TRBD1. CDR1 is MNHEY, CDR2 SMNVEV, per germline (reference sequence). The J segment lost 5 bases and the V segment lost 3 bases, leaving 10 bases of the junction unmatched. The CDR3 sequence is 16 residues long.

V gene TRBV10-1 combines with J gene TRBJ2-2, with D perhaps matching TRBD2 (5 bases). This CDR3 has 13 amino acids. Germline-derived CDR1 and CDR2 are WNHNN and SYGVQD (reference sequence). V gave up 0 bases and J gave up 6 bases, with 5 bases separating them. As DNA, the CDR3 is TGCGCCAGCAGTGAGTCGAGGGCCGGGGAGCTGTTTTTT. Amino acid sequence: CASSESRAGELFF.

This clone is a singleton in its sample. The CDR3 nucleotides read TGCGCCAGCAGCCGAGATCTAAACACTGAAGCTTTCTTT. Its protein product is CASSRDLNTEAFF. This rearrangement joins TRBV4-3 to TRBJ1-1; no clear D. Trimming stripped 4 bases from V and 2 bases from J, with 8 bases between. The CDR3 contains 13 residues. In germline, CDR1 is LGHNA, CDR2 YSLEER.

The V and J genes are TRBV19 and TRBJ2-2; 10 nucleotides line up with TRBD1. In germline, CDR1 is LNHDA, CDR2 SQIVND (reference sequence). The J segment lost 5 bases and the V segment lost 10 bases, leaving 13 bases of the junction unmatched. CDR3 size: 16 residues. The CDR3 loop is CATTLRDRGVTGELFF. As DNA, the CDR3 is TGTGCCACTACACTCCGGGACAGGGGAGTAACCGGGGAGCTGTTTTTT.

The chain has TRBV21-1 and TRBJ1-5. TRBV21-1 is marked as a pseudogene. The CDR3 runs 18 residues. CDR3 sequence: CASSKLPPRRGGNQPQHF. DNA of the CDR3: TGTGCCAGCAGCAAATTACCACCCAGGAGGGGTGGCAATCAGCCCCAGCATTTT.

The V gene is TRBV2, the J gene TRBJ2-3; TRBD2 matches at 7 bases. The CDR3 loop spans 13 amino acids. Germline CDR1 reads SNHLY; CDR2 reads FYNNEI. V gave up 6 bases and J gave up 3 bases; unmatched junction bases: 3. CDR3 in DNA: TGTGCCAGCAGGGGGAGGGGTACAGATACGCAGTATTTT. This encodes CASRGRGTDTQYF.

The rearrangement uses TRBV4-2 and TRBJ2-1; D is perhaps TRBD2 (5 bases). There are 17 residues in the CDR3. Trimming stripped 5 bases from V and 2 bases from J, with 19 bases between. The germline V gene has CDR1 LGHNA and CDR2 YNFKEQ. This chain's CDR3 is CASSSSGGGLTYNEQFF. CDR3 nucleotides: TGTGCCAGCAGCTCAAGTGGAGGCGGGCTCACCTACAATGAGCAGTTCTTC.

The V gene is TRBV7-9, the J gene TRBJ1-1; 7 nucleotides line up with TRBD1. The trim removed 4 bases at V and 0 bases at J, leaving 5 bases unmatched. Germline lookup yields CDR1 SEHNR and CDR2 FQNEAQ (reference sequence). The CDR3 contains 15 residues. CDR3 protein: CASSSGGRMNTEAFF. Written as DNA, the CDR3 is TGTGCCAGCAGCTCAGGGGGACGGATGAACACTGAAGCTTTCTTT.

The rearrangement links TRBV27 to TRBJ2-5; a weak D match, TRBD1 (6 bases). In germline, CDR1 is MNHEY, CDR2 SMNVEV (reference sequence). The CDR3 loop spans 17 amino acids. V dropped 2 bases and J dropped 4 bases, with 20 bases sitting between them. This CDR3 is CASSLRVFRGIPETQYF. In DNA, the CDR3 is TGTGCCAGCAGTTTAAGGGTATTTAGGGGGATTCCAGAGACCCAGTACTTC.